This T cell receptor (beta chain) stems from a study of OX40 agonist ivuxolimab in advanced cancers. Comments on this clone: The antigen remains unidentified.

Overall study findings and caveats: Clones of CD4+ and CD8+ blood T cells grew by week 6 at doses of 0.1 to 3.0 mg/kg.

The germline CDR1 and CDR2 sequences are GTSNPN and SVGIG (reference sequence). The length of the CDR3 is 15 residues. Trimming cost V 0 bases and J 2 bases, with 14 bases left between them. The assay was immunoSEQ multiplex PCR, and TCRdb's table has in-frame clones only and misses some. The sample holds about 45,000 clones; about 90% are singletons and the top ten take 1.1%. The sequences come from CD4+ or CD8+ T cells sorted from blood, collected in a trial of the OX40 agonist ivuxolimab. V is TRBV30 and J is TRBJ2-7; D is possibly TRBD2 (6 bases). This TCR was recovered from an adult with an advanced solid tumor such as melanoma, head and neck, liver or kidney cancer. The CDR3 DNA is TGTGCCTGGAGTGTTGGCGGGGCACGGGCCTACGAGCAGTACTTC. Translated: CAWSVGGARAYEQYF.